One T cell receptor (beta chain) is described in this entry. Antigen specificity is unknown. Trimming cost V 5 bases and J 0 bases, with 14 bases left between them. The CDR3 loop spans 16 amino acids. Germline assignment: CDR1 SGHVS and CDR2 FQNEAQ. The source of the sample is a study of long-term antiretroviral therapy in people with HIV. The study, taken as a whole, reports: Clones expanded before ART dominated the repertoire at all time points. The ART regimens used between about 2003 and 2018 may be less effective than current ones.

The libraries were made with immunoSEQ v3.0 at survey level. Repertoires were generated with immunoSEQ multiplex PCR, while TCRdb's copy carries only in-frame clones and drops some. There are about 20,000 clones in the sample; approximately 87% occur only once, and 3.3% lies in the top ten. The sequencing here drew on unsorted PBMCs, taken about 2.7 years after starting antiretroviral therapy. This TCR derives from a woman in her fifties or sixties with HIV. V gene TRBV7-8 combines with J gene TRBJ1-3; D remains ambiguous. The CDR3 sequence: CASSPVGIFSGNTIYF. CDR3 sequence (DNA): TGTGCCAGCAGCCCCGTGGGGATATTCTCTGGAAACACCATATATTTT.